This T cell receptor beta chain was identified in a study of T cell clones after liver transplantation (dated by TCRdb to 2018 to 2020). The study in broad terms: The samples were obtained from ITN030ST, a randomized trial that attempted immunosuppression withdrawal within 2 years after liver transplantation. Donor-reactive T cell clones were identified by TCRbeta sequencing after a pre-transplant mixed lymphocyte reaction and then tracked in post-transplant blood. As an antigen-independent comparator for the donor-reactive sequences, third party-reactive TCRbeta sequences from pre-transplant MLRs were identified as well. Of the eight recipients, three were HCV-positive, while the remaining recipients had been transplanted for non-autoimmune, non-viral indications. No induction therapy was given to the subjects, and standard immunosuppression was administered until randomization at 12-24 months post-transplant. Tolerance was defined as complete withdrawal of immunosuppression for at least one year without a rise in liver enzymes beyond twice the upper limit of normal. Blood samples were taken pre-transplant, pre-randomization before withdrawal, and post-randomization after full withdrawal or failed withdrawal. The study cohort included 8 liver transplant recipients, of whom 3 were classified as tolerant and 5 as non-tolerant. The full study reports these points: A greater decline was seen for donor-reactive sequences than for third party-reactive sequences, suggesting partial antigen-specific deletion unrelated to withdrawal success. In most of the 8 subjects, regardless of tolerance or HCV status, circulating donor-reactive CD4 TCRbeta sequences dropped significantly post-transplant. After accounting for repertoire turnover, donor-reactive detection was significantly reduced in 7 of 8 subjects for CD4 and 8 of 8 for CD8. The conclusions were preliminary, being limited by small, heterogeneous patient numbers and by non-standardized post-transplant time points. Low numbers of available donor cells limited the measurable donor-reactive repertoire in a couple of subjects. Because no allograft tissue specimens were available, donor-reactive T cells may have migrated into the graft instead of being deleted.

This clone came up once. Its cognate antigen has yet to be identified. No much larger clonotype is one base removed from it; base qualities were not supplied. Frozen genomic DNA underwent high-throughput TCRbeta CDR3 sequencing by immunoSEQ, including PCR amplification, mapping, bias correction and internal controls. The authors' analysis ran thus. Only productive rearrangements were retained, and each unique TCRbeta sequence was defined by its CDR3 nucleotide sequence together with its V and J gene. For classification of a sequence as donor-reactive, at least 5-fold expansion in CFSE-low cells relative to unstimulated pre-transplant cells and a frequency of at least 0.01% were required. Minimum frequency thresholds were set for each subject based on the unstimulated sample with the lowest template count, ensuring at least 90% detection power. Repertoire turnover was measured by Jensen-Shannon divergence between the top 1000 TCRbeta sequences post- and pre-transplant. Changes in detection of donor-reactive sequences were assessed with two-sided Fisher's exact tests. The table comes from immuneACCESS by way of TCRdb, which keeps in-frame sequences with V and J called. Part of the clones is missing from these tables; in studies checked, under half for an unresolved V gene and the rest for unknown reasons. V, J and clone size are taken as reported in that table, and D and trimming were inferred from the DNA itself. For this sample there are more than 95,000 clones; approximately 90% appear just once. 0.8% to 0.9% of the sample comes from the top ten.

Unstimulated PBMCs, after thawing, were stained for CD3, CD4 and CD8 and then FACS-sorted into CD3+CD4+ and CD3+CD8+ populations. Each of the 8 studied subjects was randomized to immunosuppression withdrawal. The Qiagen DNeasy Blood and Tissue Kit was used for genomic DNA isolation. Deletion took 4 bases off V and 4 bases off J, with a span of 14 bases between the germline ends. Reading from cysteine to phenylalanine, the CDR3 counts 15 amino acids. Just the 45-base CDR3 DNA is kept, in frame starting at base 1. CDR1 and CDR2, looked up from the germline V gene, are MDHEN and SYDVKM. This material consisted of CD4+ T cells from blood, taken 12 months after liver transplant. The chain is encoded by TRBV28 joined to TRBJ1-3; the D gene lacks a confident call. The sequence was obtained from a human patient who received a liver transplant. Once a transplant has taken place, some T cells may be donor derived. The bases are TGTGCCAGCAGTTCGGCGGCCCTGTCCGGAAACACCATATATTTT. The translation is CASSSAALSGNTIYF.